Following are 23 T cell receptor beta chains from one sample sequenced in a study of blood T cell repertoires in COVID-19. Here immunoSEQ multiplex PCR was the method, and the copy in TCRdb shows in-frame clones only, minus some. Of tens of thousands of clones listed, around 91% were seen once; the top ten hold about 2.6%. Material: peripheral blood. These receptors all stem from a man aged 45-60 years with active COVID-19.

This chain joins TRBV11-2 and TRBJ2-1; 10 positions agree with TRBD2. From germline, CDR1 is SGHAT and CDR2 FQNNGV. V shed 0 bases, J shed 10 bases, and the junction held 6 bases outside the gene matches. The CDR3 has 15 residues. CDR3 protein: CASSLDSGGAQEQFF. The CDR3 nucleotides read TGTGCCAGCAGCTTAGACAGCGGGGGGGCCCAGGAGCAGTTCTTC.

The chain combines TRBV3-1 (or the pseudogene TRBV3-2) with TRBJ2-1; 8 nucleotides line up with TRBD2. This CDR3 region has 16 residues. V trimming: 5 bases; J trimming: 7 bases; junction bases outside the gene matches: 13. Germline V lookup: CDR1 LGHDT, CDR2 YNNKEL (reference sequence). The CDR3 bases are TGTGCCAGCAGCGCCCCGTCGGGAGGGGCGGGGAATGAGCAGTTCTTC. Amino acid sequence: CASSAPSGGAGNEQFF.

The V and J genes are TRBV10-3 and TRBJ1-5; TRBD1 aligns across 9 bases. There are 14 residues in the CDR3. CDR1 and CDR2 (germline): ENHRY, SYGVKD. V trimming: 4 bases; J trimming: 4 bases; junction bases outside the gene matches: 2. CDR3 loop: CAISVGQGNQPQHF. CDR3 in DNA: TGTGCCATCAGTGTCGGACAGGGGAATCAGCCCCAGCATTTT.

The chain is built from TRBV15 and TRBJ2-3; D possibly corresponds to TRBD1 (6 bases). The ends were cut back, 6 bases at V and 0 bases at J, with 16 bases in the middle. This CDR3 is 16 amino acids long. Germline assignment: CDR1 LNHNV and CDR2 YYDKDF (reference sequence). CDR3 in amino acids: CATSKGGQSSTDTQYF. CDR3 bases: TGTGCCACCAGTAAAGGCGGACAGTCTAGCACAGATACGCAGTATTTT.

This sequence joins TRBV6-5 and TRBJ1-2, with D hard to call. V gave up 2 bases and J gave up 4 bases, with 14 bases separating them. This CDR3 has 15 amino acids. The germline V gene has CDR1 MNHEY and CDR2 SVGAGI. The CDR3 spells CASSYGTVGSYGYTF. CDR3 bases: TGTGCCAGCAGTTACGGAACAGTAGGAAGCTATGGCTACACCTTC.

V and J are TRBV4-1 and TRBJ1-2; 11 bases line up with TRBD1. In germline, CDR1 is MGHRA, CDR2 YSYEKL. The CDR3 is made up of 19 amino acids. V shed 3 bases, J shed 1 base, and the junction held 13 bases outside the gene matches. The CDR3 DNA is TGCGCCAGCAGCCAGGTCGGGCGACCCGGGACAGGGGGTAACTATGGCTACACCTTC. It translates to CASSQVGRPGTGGNYGYTF.

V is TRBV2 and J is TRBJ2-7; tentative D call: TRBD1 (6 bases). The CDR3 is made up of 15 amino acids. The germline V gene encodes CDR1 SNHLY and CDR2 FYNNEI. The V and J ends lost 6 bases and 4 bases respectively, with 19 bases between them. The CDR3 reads CASRQKTGSQYEQYF. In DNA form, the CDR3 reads TGTGCCAGCAGGCAAAAAACAGGGAGTCAGTACGAGCAGTACTTC.

The CDR3 DNA reads TGTGCCAGTAGTATTTCGGGGGGGCATGGCACAGATACGCAGTATTTT. Amino acid sequence: CASSISGGHGTDTQYF. V and J are TRBV19 and TRBJ2-3, with TRBD2 matching 8 bases. This CDR3 is 16 amino acids long. Germline assignment: CDR1 LNHDA and CDR2 SQIVND (reference sequence). V trimming: 3 bases; J trimming: 1 base; junction bases outside the gene matches: 6.

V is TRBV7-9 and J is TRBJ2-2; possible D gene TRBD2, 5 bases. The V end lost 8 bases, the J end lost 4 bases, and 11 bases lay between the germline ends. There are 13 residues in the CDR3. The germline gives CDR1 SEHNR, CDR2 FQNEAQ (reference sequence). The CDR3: CASRMEVTGELFF. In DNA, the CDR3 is TGTGCCAGCCGGATGGAGGTCACCGGGGAGCTGTTTTTT.

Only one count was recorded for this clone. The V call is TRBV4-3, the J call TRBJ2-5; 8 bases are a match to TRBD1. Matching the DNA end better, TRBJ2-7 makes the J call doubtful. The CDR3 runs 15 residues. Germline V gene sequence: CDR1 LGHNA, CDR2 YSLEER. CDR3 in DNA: TGCGCCAGCAGCCAAGATAAGGACAGGGCCTACGAGCAGTACTTC. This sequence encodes CASSQDKDRAYEQYF.

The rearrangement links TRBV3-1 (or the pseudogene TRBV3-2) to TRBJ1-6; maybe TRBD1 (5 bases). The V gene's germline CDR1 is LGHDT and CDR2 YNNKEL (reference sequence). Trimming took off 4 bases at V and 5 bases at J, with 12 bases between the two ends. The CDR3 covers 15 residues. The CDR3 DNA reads TGTGCCAGCAGCCCGTCCCGGGGGGATAATTCACCCCTCCACTTT. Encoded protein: CASSPSRGDNSPLHF.

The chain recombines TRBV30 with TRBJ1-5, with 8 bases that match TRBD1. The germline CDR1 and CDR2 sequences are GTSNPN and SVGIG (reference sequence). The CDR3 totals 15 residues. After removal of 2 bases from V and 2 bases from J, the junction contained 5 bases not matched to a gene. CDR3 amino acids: CAWSLGQGGNQPQHF. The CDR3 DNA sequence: TGTGCCTGGAGTCTCGGACAGGGTGGCAATCAGCCCCAGCATTTT.

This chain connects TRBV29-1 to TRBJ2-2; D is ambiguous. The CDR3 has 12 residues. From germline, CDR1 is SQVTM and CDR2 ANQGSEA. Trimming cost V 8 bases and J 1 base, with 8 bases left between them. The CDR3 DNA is TGCAGCCTTTCCTTGAACACCGGGGAGCTGTTTTTT. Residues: CSLSLNTGELFF.

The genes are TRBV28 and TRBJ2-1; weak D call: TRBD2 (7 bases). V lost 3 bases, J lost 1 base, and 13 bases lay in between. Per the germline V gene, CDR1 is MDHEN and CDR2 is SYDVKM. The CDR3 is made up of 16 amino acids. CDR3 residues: CASSFGGGASYNEQFF. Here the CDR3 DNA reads TGTGCCAGCAGTTTCGGTGGGGGGGCATCCTACAATGAGCAGTTCTTC. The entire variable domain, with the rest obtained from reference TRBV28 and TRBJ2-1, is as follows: DVKVTQSSRYLVKRTGEKVFLECVQDMDHENMFWYRQDPGLGLRLIYFSYDVKMKEKGDIPEGYSVSREKKERFSLILESASTNQTSMYLCASSFGGGASYNEQFFGPGTRLTVL.

The CDR3 spells CASKTANTEAFF. The CDR3, as DNA: TGTGCCAGCAAAACAGCAAACACTGAAGCTTTCTTT. This rearrangement joins TRBV28 to TRBJ1-1; D uncertain. Trimming stripped 7 bases from V and 2 bases from J, with 8 bases between. Germline CDR1 MDHEN, CDR2 SYDVKM. The CDR3 extends over 12 amino acids. Based on the CDR3 plus reference TRBV28 and TRBJ1-1, the full variable domain is DVKVTQSSRYLVKRTGEKVFLECVQDMDHENMFWYRQDPGLGLRLIYFSYDVKMKEKGDIPEGYSVSREKKERFSLILESASTNQTSMYLCASKTANTEAFFGQGTRLTVV.

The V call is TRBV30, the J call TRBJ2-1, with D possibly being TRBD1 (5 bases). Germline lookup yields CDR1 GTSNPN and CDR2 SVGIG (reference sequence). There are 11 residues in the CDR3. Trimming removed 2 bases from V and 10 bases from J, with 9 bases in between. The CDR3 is CAWSTRQEQFF. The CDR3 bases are TGTGCCTGGAGTACCCGACAGGAGCAGTTCTTC.

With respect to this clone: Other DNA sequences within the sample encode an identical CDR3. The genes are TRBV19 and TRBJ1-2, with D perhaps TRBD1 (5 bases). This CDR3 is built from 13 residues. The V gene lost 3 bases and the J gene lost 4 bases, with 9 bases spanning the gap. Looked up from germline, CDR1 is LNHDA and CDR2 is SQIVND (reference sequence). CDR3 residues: CASSIGQGYGYTF. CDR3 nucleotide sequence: TGTGCCAGTAGTATTGGTCAGGGCTATGGCTACACCTTC.

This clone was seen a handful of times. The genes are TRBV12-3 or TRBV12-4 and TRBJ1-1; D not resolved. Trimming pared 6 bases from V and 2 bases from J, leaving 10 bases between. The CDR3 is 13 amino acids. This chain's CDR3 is CASSPTENTEAFF. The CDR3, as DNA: TGTGCCAGCAGCCCCACAGAAAACACTGAAGCTTTCTTT.

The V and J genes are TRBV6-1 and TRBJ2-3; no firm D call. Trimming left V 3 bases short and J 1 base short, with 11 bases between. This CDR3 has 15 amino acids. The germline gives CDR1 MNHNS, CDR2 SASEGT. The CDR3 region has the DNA TGTGCCAGCAGTGATGGGCAAACCCGCACAGATACGCAGTATTTT. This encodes CASSDGQTRTDTQYF.

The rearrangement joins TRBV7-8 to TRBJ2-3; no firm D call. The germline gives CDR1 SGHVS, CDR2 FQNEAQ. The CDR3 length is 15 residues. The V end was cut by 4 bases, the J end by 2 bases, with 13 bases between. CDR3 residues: CASSSVRQPTDTQYF. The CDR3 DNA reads TGTGCCAGCAGCTCCGTCAGGCAACCCACAGATACGCAGTATTTT. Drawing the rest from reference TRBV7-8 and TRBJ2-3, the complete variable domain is GAGVSQSPRYKVAKRGQDVALRCDPISGHVSLFWYQQALGQGPEFLTYFQNEAQLDKSGLPSDRFFAERPEGSVSTLKIQRTQQEDSAVYLCASSSVRQPTDTQYFGPGTRLTVL.

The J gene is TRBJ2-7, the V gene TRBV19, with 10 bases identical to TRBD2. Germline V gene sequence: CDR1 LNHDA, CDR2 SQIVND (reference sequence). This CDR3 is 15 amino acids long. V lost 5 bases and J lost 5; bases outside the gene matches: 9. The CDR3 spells CASSHQRGGENEQYF. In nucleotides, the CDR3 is TGTGCCAGTAGTCATCAGCGGGGGGGCGAGAACGAGCAGTACTTC.

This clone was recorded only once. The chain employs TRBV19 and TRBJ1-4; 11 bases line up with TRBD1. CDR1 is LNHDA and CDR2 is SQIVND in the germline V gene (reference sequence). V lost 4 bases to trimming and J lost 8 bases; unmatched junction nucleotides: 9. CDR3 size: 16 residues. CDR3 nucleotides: TGTGCCAGTAGTACCGGGACAGGGGGGGTTCGAGAAAAACTGTTTTTT. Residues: CASSTGTGGVREKLFF.

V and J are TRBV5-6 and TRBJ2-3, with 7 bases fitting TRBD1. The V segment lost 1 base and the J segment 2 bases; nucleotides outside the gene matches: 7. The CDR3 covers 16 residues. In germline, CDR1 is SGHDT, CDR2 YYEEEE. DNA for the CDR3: TGTGCCAGCAGCTTGATACAGGGGATGAACACAGATACGCAGTATTTT. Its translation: CASSLIQGMNTDTQYF.